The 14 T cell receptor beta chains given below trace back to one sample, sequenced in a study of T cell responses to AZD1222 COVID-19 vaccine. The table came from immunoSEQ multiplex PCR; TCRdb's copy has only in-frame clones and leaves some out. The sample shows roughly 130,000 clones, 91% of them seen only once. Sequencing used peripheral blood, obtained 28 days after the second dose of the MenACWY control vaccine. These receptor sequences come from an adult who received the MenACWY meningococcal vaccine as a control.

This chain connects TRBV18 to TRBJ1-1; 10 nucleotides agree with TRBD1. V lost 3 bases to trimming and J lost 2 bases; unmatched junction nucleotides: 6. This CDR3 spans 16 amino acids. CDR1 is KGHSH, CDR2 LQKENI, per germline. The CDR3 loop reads CASSPRTGGYNTEAFF. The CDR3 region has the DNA TGTGCCAGCTCACCTCGGACAGGGGGATACAACACTGAAGCTTTCTTT.

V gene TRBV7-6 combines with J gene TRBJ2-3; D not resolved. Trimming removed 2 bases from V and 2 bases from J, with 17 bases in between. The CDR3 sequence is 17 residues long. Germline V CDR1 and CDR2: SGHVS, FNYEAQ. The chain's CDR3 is CASSLRSGRRLTDTQYF. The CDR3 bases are TGTGCCAGCAGCTTAAGATCCGGGCGGCGCCTCACAGATACGCAGTATTTT. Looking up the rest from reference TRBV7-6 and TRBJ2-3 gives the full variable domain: GAGVSQSPRYKVTKRGQDVALRCDPISGHVSLYWYRQALGQGPEFLTYFNYEAQQDKSGLPNDRFSAERPEGSISTLTIQRTEQRDSAMYRCASSLRSGRRLTDTQYFGPGTRLTVL.

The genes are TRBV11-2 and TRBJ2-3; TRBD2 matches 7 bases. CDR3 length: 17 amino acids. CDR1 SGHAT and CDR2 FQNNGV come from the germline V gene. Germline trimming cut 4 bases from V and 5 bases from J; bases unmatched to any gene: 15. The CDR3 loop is CASSSGGGGSGIDTQYF. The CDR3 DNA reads TGTGCCAGCAGCTCGGGAGGCGGCGGGAGCGGTATAGATACGCAGTATTTT.

The CDR3 is CASIGTLFSNQPQHF. The CDR3 DNA reads as TGTGCCAGCATAGGGACCCTCTTCAGCAATCAGCCCCAGCATTTT. This rearrangement joins TRBV28 to TRBJ1-5; D might be TRBD1 (5 bases). The CDR3 is 15 amino acids. V was clipped by 7 bases and J by 1 base, with 14 bases between them. Germline-derived CDR1 and CDR2 are MDHEN and SYDVKM.

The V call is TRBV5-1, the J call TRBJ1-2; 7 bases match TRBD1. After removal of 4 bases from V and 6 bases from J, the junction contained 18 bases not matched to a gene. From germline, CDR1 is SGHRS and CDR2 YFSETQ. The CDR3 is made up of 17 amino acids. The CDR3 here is CASSRLTTGDHSDGYTF. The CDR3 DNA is TGCGCCAGCAGCCGACTCACAACAGGGGACCATTCCGATGGCTACACCTTC.

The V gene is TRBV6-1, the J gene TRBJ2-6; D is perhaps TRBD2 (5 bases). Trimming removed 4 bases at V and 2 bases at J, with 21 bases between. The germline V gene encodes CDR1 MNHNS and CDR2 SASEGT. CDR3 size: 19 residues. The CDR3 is CASSVPAGITYTGANVLTF. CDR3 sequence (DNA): TGTGCCAGCAGTGTACCCGCCGGGATCACATATACTGGGGCCAACGTCCTGACTTTC.

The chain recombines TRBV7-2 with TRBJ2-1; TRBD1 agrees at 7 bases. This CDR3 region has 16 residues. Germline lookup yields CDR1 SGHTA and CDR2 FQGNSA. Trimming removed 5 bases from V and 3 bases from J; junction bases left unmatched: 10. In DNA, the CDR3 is TGTGCCAGCAGCCAGGGGGTTGGACAGGTCTACAATGAGCAGTTCTTC. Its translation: CASSQGVGQVYNEQFF.

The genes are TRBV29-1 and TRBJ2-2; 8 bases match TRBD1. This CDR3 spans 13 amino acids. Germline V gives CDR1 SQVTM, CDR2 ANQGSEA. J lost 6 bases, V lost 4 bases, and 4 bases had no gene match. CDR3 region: CSVATQGAGELFF. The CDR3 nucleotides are TGCAGCGTTGCGACACAGGGGGCCGGGGAGCTGTTTTTT.

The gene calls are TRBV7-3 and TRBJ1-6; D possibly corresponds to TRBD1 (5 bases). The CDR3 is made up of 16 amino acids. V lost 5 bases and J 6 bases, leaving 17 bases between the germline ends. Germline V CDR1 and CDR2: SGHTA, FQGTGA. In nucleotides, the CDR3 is TGTGCCAGCAGCCAACAAGGACCCGGGGGTAATTCACCCCTCCACTTT. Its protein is CASSQQGPGGNSPLHF.

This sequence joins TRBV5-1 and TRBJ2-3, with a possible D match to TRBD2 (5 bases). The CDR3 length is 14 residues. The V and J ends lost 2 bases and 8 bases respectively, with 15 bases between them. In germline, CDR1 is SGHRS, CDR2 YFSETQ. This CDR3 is CASSLGPSAGTQYF. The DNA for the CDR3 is TGCGCCAGCAGCTTAGGACCCTCCGCGGGTACGCAGTATTTT. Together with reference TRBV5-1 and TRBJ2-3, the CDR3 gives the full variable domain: KAGVTQTPRYLIKTRGQQVTLSCSPISGHRSVSWYQQTPGQGLQFLFEYFSETQRNKGNFPGRFSGRQFSNSRSEMNVSTLELGDSALYLCASSLGPSAGTQYFGPGTRLTVL.

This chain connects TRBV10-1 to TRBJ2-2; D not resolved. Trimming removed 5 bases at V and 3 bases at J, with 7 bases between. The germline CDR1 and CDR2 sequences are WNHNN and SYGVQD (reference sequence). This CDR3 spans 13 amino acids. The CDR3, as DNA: TGCGCCAGCAGTTACAGCTACACCGGGGAGCTGTTTTTT. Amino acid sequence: CASSYSYTGELFF.

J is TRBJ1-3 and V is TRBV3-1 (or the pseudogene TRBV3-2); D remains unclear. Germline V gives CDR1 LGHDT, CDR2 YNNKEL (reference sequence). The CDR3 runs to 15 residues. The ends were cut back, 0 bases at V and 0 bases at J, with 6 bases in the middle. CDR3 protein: CASSQDLLSGNTIYF. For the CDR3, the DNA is TGTGCCAGCAGCCAAGATCTACTCTCTGGAAACACCATATATTTT.

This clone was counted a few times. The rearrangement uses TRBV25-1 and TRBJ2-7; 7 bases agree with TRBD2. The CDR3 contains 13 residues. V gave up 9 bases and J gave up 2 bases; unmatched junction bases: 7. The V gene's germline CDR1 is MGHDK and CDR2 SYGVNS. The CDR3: CASAGVGAYEQYF. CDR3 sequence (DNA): TGTGCCAGTGCGGGAGTGGGGGCCTACGAGCAGTACTTC.

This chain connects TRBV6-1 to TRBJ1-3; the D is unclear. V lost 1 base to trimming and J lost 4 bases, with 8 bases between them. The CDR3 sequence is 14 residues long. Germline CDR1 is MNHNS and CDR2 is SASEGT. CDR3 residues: CASSEVQVGNTIYF. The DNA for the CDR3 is TGTGCCAGCAGTGAAGTTCAGGTCGGAAACACCATATATTTT.